This TCR beta chain comes out of a study of OX40 agonist ivuxolimab in advanced cancers. Describing the broader study: Ivuxolimab was a fully human IgG2 agonistic monoclonal antibody targeting the costimulatory receptor OX40 (CD134). A male proportion of 82.7% and a mean age of approximately 61 years, ranging from 23 to 79, were recorded for the dose-escalation cohort. The monotherapy dose-escalation portion (N = 52 patients) of the phase I ivuxolimab trial is reported in the paper. Intravenous ivuxolimab was administered to patients every 2 weeks at six dose levels: 0.01, 0.1, 0.3, 1.5, 3 and 10 mg/kg. Of the approximately 50 dose-escalation patients, hepatocellular carcinoma was present in 19, melanoma in about 15, renal cell carcinoma in 9 and head and neck cancer in 9. Peripheral TCRbeta sequencing was intended to test whether TCR sequence diversity was altered and clonal T-cell expansion was caused by ivuxolimab. Patients were allowed to have had prior anti-PD-1, anti-PD-L1 or anti-CTLA-4 therapy, and 30% to 50% of the dose-escalation patients had previously received checkpoint inhibitors. Three dose-escalation patients achieved partial responses, one with hepatocellular carcinoma and two with cutaneous melanoma. Overall results and qualifications from the work: At doses of 0.1 to 3.0 mg/kg, clonal expansion of both CD4+ and CD8+ blood T cells was observed from baseline to week 6. The antigen specificity of the peripheral T cells that underwent clonal expansion was not determined. Low levels of normalized T-cell clonal expansion were also shown by some nonresponding patients. After ivuxolimab, expanded clones were on average more numerous among CD8+ T cells than among CD4+ T cells. Partial responders in the 0.1-3.0 mg/kg groups had among the lowest normalized peripheral clonal expansion, especially among CD8+ T cells.

Patients with a history of autoimmune disease or receiving systemic immunosuppression were excluded from the trial. Peripheral blood for TCR sequencing was collected from all dose cohorts at baseline, on cycle 4 day 1, and on cycle 7 day 1. The samples were taken from a phase I, first-in-human, multicenter, open-label dose-escalation trial of ivuxolimab. Adults with locally advanced or metastatic melanoma, renal cell carcinoma, hepatocellular carcinoma or head and neck squamous cell carcinoma were enrolled in the trial. Before TCR sequencing, CD4+ and CD8+ T cells were separately sorted from peripheral blood. To sequence the TCRbeta CDR3 region, genomic DNA was isolated from the sorted cells. The immunoSEQ Assay was used to sequence the TCRbeta CDR3 regions. Entries here come from immuneACCESS through TCRdb and include only in-frame sequences with V and J called. Some clones fail to appear in such tables; in the studies checked, an unresolved V gene covers under half of the shortfall, and the cause of the remainder is unknown. Counted in this sample were approximately 80,000 clones; roughly 91% of them appeared once. 0.2% to 0.3% of the sample is taken by the ten largest.

CDR1 and CDR2, per the germline V gene, are SGDLS and YYNGEE. The CDR3, from cysteine to phenylalanine, totals 14 residues. Just CDR3 DNA is preserved here, 42 bases in frame from base 1. V loses 4 bases, J loses 3 bases, and the germline ends lie 12 bases apart. A note on this clone: Its cognate antigen has yet to be identified. One base away there is no much larger clone; base qualities are not given.

This sequence originates from an adult with an advanced solid tumor such as melanoma, head and neck, liver or kidney cancer. Here the sequenced sample was CD4+ or CD8+ T cells sorted from blood, taken in a trial of the OX40 agonist ivuxolimab. Rearrangement joined TRBV9 to TRBJ2-3; 6 matching bases give a weak D call of TRBD2. The DNA is as follows: TGTGCCAGCAGCCCCGGGACTCCTACAGATACGCAGTATTTT. Its protein is CASSPGTPTDTQYF. This CDR3, with the reference TRBV9 and TRBJ2-3 proteins standing in past its ends, gives the full variable domain DSGVTQTPKHLITATGQRVTLRCSPRSGDLSVYWYQQSLDQGLQFLIQYYNGEERAKGNILERFSAQQFPDLHSELNLSSLELGDSALYFCASSPGTPTDTQYFGPGTRLTVL.